This T cell receptor (beta chain) came from a study of blood T cell repertoires in COVID-19. Measured with immunoSEQ multiplex PCR; TCRdb has only the in-frame clones, and not every one. The sample has about 180,000 clones, 75% to 90% seen once. The CDR3 length is 13 residues. Germline CDR1 SGDLS, CDR2 YYNGEE. Between the trimmed V and J ends, which lost 0 bases and 8 bases, there was a span of 9 bases. This sequence joins TRBV9 and TRBJ2-1; the D is unclear. This TCR was sampled from a woman aged 40 to 55 with COVID-19, enrolled during active disease. Sequences were obtained from peripheral blood. CDR3 nucleotides: TGTGCCAGCAGCGTAGACCCCCAGGATGAGCAGTTCTTC. This sequence encodes CASSVDPQDEQFF.